Each of the 31 T cell receptor beta chains below was sequenced from the same sample in a study of T-cell reconstitution after alpha-beta-depleted transplantation in children. It was with unique molecular identifiers that the TCRbeta library was prepared. TCRdb fed the PCR reads into MiXCR, producing one record per CDR3 protein. This repertoire shows around 440,000 distinct CDR3 sequences, around 15% found once; its top ten account for around 30%. The material was PBMCs, mostly from graft donor cells, obtained 360 days after TCRalphabeta/CD19-depleted stem cell transplant. The receptors originated from a boy under two years old who had a stem cell transplant for Wiskott-Aldrich syndrome, so the T cells may come from the graft donor.

The chain uses TRBV29-1 and TRBJ2-2, with 7 nucleotides matching TRBD2. Looked up from germline, CDR1 is SQVTM and CDR2 is ANQGSEA. The V segment lost 4 bases and the J segment 6 bases; nucleotides outside the gene matches: 8. This CDR3 is 14 amino acids long. CDR3 loop: CSVVGGDLPGELFF. CDR3 nucleotides: TGCAGCGTTGTGGGGGGGGACCTACCCGGGGAGCTGTTTTTT.

This clonotype was detected ten times or more. J is TRBJ2-3 and V is TRBV7-7; perhaps TRBD2 as D (5 bases). Germline V gene sequence: CDR1 SSHAT, CDR2 FNYEAQ (reference sequence). Trimming cost V 2 bases and J 2 bases, with 8 bases left between them. This CDR3 is built from 14 residues. CDR3 sequence: CASSLSGSTDTQYF. CDR3 bases: TGTGCCAGCAGCTTATCGGGGTCCACAGATACGCAGTATTTT.

There are a few counts of this clonotype. The CDR3 DNA reads as TGTGCCAGCAATCGACAGGGGGCGAGGAATGAGCAGTTCTTC. Translation gives CASNRQGARNEQFF. The V gene is TRBV12-3 or TRBV12-4, the J gene TRBJ2-1; 10 positions agree with TRBD1. The CDR3 has 14 amino acids. V dropped 7 bases and J dropped 7; count of bases not matched to a gene: 7.

The chain links TRBV10-1 to TRBJ2-3; the match to TRBD1 covers 7 bases. The germline CDR1 and CDR2 sequences are WNHNN and SYGVQD (reference sequence). The V gene end was trimmed by 3 bases and the J gene end by 3 bases; junction bases not matched to a gene: 3. CDR3 length: 14 residues. CDR3 protein: CASSDHRGTDTQYF. Here the CDR3 DNA reads TGCGCCAGCAGTGATCACAGGGGTACAGATACGCAGTATTTT.

This clonotype has only a few counts. This chain links TRBV12-3 or TRBV12-4 with TRBJ1-1; a weak D match, TRBD1 (5 bases). The CDR3 loop spans 15 amino acids. V was pared by 6 bases and J by 2 bases, with 16 bases between. The CDR3 DNA sequence: TGTGCCAGCAGGATCGGGGGGGGATTCAACACTGAAGCTTTCTTT. This translates into CASRIGGGFNTEAFF.

This clonotype was seen many times. This rearrangement joins TRBV10-3 to TRBJ2-7, with D possibly matching TRBD2 (6 bases). CDR1 and CDR2 from the germline V gene are ENHRY and SYGVKD. The CDR3 contains 13 residues. V was shortened by 4 bases and J by 4 bases, with 11 bases between the two germline ends. The CDR3: CAISGTSRYEQYF. The CDR3 DNA is TGTGCCATCAGTGGAACTAGCAGGTACGAGCAGTACTTC.

The chain links TRBV28 to TRBJ1-1; possible D gene TRBD1, 5 bases. The CDR3 loop spans 14 amino acids. Germline CDR1 and CDR2: MDHEN and SYDVKM. The V end was cut by 2 bases, the J end by 6 bases, with 13 bases between. The CDR3 region has the DNA TGTGCCAGCAGTTTACCACAGGTATGGGCTGAAGCTTTCTTT. This translates into CASSLPQVWAEAFF.

The chain carries TRBV3-1 and TRBJ2-6; D not certain. This CDR3 is built from 14 residues. With 6 bases removed from V and 3 bases from J, the gap between germline ends came to 9 bases. Germline lookup yields CDR1 LGHDT and CDR2 YNNKEL (reference sequence). The CDR3 is CASSLGIGANVLTF. DNA for the CDR3: TGTGCCAGCAGTCTAGGGATTGGGGCCAACGTCCTGACTTTC.

There are a few counts of this clonotype. This chain links TRBV20-1 with TRBJ2-1; TRBD2 matches at 14 bases. Germline CDR1 is DFQATT and CDR2 is SNEGSKA (reference sequence). The CDR3 runs to 17 residues. J was trimmed by 3 bases and V by 2 bases; bases with no gene match: 6. The CDR3 nucleotides are TGCAGTGCTAGACCAGGGACTAGCGGGAGAGTCTACAATGAGCAGTTCTTC. This gives the protein CSARPGTSGRVYNEQFF.

The V call is TRBV24-1, the J call TRBJ2-3; the D gene is possibly TRBD1 (6 bases). The length of the CDR3 is 16 residues. V dropped 3 bases and J dropped 6 bases, with 18 bases sitting between them. Germline V lookup: CDR1 KGHDR, CDR2 SFDVKD. The CDR3 DNA follows: TGTGCCACCAGTGATGGGGGCTTCCACCCTGCGGATACGCAGTATTTT. Its protein product is CATSDGGFHPADTQYF.

This clonotype appeared a few times. The V and J genes are TRBV13 and TRBJ2-2; TRBD2 matches 7 bases. This CDR3 has 17 residues. The junction had 9 bases not matched to a gene; V was cut back by 5 bases and J by 0 bases. From germline, CDR1 is PRHDT and CDR2 FYEKMQ (reference sequence). The CDR3 coding sequence is TGTGCCAGCAGCCATCGGAAGCTAGCGGCGAACACCGGGGAGCTGTTTTTT. Encoded protein: CASSHRKLAANTGELFF.

This clonotype came up a few times. The CDR3 loop reads CASSSRGGLTDTQYF. CDR3 in DNA: TGTGCCAGCAGCTCGCGGGGGGGCCTCACAGATACGCAGTATTTT. The V call is TRBV28, the J call TRBJ2-3; 9 bases map to TRBD2. Germline CDR1 reads MDHEN; CDR2 reads SYDVKM. This CDR3 is built from 15 residues. Trimming cost V 6 bases and J 2 bases; bases outside gene matches: 6.

The J gene is TRBJ2-5, the V gene TRBV4-1, with D unresolved. Trimming pared 1 base from V and 4 bases from J, leaving 16 bases between. CDR1 MGHRA and CDR2 YSYEKL come from the germline V gene. CDR3 length: 16 residues. This CDR3 reads CASSQVLGLGGETQYF. The CDR3 bases are TGCGCCAGCAGCCAAGTCCTCGGATTAGGTGGAGAGACCCAGTACTTC.

This clonotype was seen a handful of times. This rearrangement joins TRBV20-1 to TRBJ2-3; 11 bases map to TRBD2. Germline V gene data show CDR1 as DFQATT and CDR2 as SNEGSKA (reference sequence). The length of the CDR3 is 14 residues. V dropped 5 bases and J dropped 1; count of bases not matched to a gene: 2. CDR3 sequence reads: CSALLAGGTDTQYF. Written as DNA, the CDR3 is TGCAGTGCTCTACTAGCGGGAGGCACAGATACGCAGTATTTT.

This clonotype has a handful of counts. V is TRBV12-3 or TRBV12-4 and J is TRBJ1-5; 8 bases fit TRBD1. The CDR3 covers 17 residues. After removal of 2 bases from V and 1 base from J, the junction contained 7 bases not matched to a gene. CDR3 amino acids: CASSLNRGKWSNQPQHF. CDR3 coding DNA: TGTGCCAGCAGTTTAAACAGGGGGAAGTGGAGCAATCAGCCCCAGCATTTT.

V gene TRBV6-1 combines with J gene TRBJ2-5; 12 bases agree with TRBD1. CDR3 size: 16 residues. Germline CDR1 is MNHNS and CDR2 is SASEGT. The V and J ends lost 5 bases and 4 bases, in that order; junction bases with no gene match: 8. DNA for the CDR3: TGTGCCAGCAGTCAGGGGGGACAGGGGGCGCGAGAGACCCAGTACTTC. It encodes CASSQGGQGARETQYF.

In this sample, this clonotype turned up a few times. The chain has TRBV4-3 and TRBJ2-3; tentative D call: TRBD2 (5 bases). Germline V gene data show CDR1 as LGHNA and CDR2 as YSLEER. The V gene lost 0 bases and the J gene lost 0 bases, with 19 bases spanning the gap. This CDR3 is built from 19 residues. CDR3 sequence (DNA): TGCGCCAGCAGCCAAGAAAGTAGCGCCGATCCGGGTAGCACAGATACGCAGTATTTT. Its protein product is CASSQESSADPGSTDTQYF.

The V call is TRBV5-1, the J call TRBJ2-5; possibly TRBD2 for D (6 bases). CDR3 length equals 12 residues. Trimming stripped 7 bases from V and 5 bases from J, with 12 bases between. Per the germline V gene, CDR1 is SGHRS and CDR2 is YFSETQ. The CDR3 region is CASGPGLETQYF. The CDR3 coding sequence is TGCGCCAGCGGCCCGGGACTTGAGACCCAGTACTTC.

This clonotype appeared a single time. The chain has TRBV23-1 and TRBJ2-7; D not resolved. TRBV23-1 counts as an open reading frame of uncertain function. The CDR3 extends over 16 amino acids. Trimming removed 1 base at V and 5 bases at J, with 18 bases between. The CDR3 region is CASSQCETLTLHEQYF. Here the CDR3 DNA reads TGCGCCAGCAGTCAATGTGAGACACTCACCCTCCACGAGCAGTACTTC.

This clonotype came up a few times. This chain links TRBV11-2 with TRBJ2-7; no clear D gene. The CDR3 runs 16 residues. V lost 1 base to trimming and J lost 2 bases, with 15 bases between them. Germline CDR1 reads SGHAT; CDR2 reads FQNNGV. The CDR3 region is CASSLGMGFKTYEQYF. For the CDR3, the DNA is TGTGCCAGCAGCTTAGGAATGGGATTTAAAACCTACGAGCAGTACTTC. The whole variable domain, remainder taken from reference TRBV11-2 and TRBJ2-7, is EAGVAQSPRYKIIEKRQSVAFWCNPISGHATLYWYQQILGQGPKLLIQFQNNGVVDDSQLPKDRFSAERLKGVDSTLKIQPAKLEDSAVYLCASSLGMGFKTYEQYFGPGTRLTVT.

This clonotype was counted only a few times. This sequence joins TRBV19 and TRBJ2-7; D possibly corresponds to TRBD2 (6 bases). Germline loops: CDR1 LNHDA, CDR2 SQIVND (reference sequence). Trimming took off 6 bases at V and 2 bases at J, with 17 bases between the two ends. The length of the CDR3 is 15 residues. CDR3 sequence reads: CASRAGGRKTYEQYF. The CDR3 nucleotides read TGTGCCAGTAGGGCCGGGGGTAGGAAGACCTACGAGCAGTACTTC. The variable domain in full, with the rest retrieved from reference TRBV19 and TRBJ2-7, is DGGITQSPKYLFRKEGQNVTLSCEQNLNHDAMYWYRQDPGQGLRLIYYSQIVNDFQKGDIAEGYSVSREKKESFPLTVTSAQKNPTAFYLCASRAGGRKTYEQYFGPGTRLTVT.

The chain couples TRBV10-3 to TRBJ2-5; D is possibly TRBD1 (6 bases). V lost 5 bases and J lost 10, with 17 bases in between. This CDR3 comprises 13 residues. Germline-derived CDR1 and CDR2 are ENHRY and SYGVKD. The CDR3 here is CAISHLQGDSQYF. The CDR3 nucleotides read TGTGCCATCAGTCACTTACAGGGAGATAGCCAGTACTTC.

This rearrangement joins TRBV10-3 to TRBJ2-1; 9 nucleotides match TRBD2. Trimming cost V 2 bases and J 10 bases; bases outside gene matches: 3. The germline V gene has CDR1 ENHRY and CDR2 SYGVKD. This CDR3 comprises 13 residues. CDR3 loop: CAISEEREAEQFF. CDR3 sequence (DNA): TGTGCCATCAGTGAGGAGCGGGAGGCAGAGCAGTTCTTC.

This clonotype came up a few times. The chain employs TRBV28 and TRBJ2-7; D call uncertain. The CDR3 length is 16 residues. V was shortened by 3 bases and J by 3 bases, with 18 bases between the two germline ends. The V gene's germline CDR1 is MDHEN and CDR2 SYDVKM. The CDR3 DNA reads TGTGCCAGCAGTTTTAACGCCCTTGGGCAGAACTACGAGCAGTACTTC. This sequence encodes CASSFNALGQNYEQYF.

This clonotype was detected many times. The V gene is TRBV13, the J gene TRBJ2-1, with a tentative D call TRBD2 (6 bases). The CDR3 covers 15 residues. Germline CDR1 reads PRHDT; CDR2 reads FYEKMQ (reference sequence). Trimming pared 3 bases from V and 3 bases from J, leaving 12 bases between. This CDR3 reads CASSFGGTLYNEQFF. The DNA of the CDR3 is TGTGCCAGCAGCTTCGGCGGGACCCTCTACAATGAGCAGTTCTTC.

The chain couples TRBV24-1 to TRBJ2-1; no firm D call. The CDR3 runs to 15 residues. V lost 1 base to trimming and J lost 7 bases, with 13 bases between them. The germline V gene encodes CDR1 KGHDR and CDR2 SFDVKD. This CDR3 reads CATSDFGRGSNEQFF. CDR3 nucleotide sequence: TGTGCCACCAGTGATTTCGGCCGCGGTTCTAATGAGCAGTTCTTC.

The rearrangement uses TRBV6-1 and TRBJ2-3; no clear D. The V gene lost 6 bases and the J gene lost 1 base, with 11 bases spanning the gap. Germline V CDR1 and CDR2: MNHNS, SASEGT. The CDR3 totals 14 residues. CDR3 sequence reads: CASRTALGTDTQYF. CDR3 in DNA: TGTGCCAGCAGAACGGCGCTAGGCACAGATACGCAGTATTTT.

The sample holds a few counts of this clonotype. The chain is built from TRBV18 and TRBJ2-2; D is unclear. The V gene lost 0 bases and the J gene lost 1 base, with 9 bases spanning the gap. The V gene's germline CDR1 is KGHSH and CDR2 LQKENI. CDR3 length: 16 amino acids. This CDR3 reads CASSPPAGENTGELFF. CDR3 DNA sequence: TGTGCCAGCTCACCACCGGCAGGCGAGAACACCGGGGAGCTGTTTTTT. The variable domain in full, with the rest retrieved from reference TRBV18 and TRBJ2-2, is NAGVMQNPRHLVRRRGQEARLRCSPMKGHSHVYWYRQLPEEGLKFMVYLQKENIIDESGMPKERFSAEFPKEGPSILRIQQVVRGDSAAYFCASSPPAGENTGELFFGEGSRLTVL.

This clonotype came up a few times. The chain links TRBV20-1 to TRBJ2-5; unclear D gene. The CDR3 is 17 amino acids. The germline V and J ends were trimmed by 4 bases and 4 bases, with 25 bases remaining between them. Germline lookup yields CDR1 DFQATT and CDR2 SNEGSKA (reference sequence). CDR3 region: CSAIPNNKKWVVETQYF. CDR3 bases: TGCAGTGCTATTCCGAACAACAAGAAATGGGTTGTAGAGACCCAGTACTTC.

This clonotype was seen a handful of times. V gene TRBV20-1 combines with J gene TRBJ2-4; 8 bases match TRBD2. Germline CDR1 and CDR2: DFQATT and SNEGSKA (reference sequence). The CDR3 spans 13 residues. Trimming cost V 6 bases and J 7 bases; bases outside gene matches: 8. As DNA, the CDR3 is TGCAGTGCCCTCGGGACTAGTAGGAACATTCAGTACTTC. This encodes CSALGTSRNIQYF.

The CDR3 sequence: CASSYRRPDYNTEAFF. The CDR3 DNA reads as TGTGCCAGCAGCTACCGGCGACCGGATTATAACACTGAAGCTTTCTTT. The rearrangement uses TRBV11-1 and TRBJ1-1, with D unresolved. The V end was cut by 4 bases, the J end by 2 bases, with 17 bases between. Germline CDR1 SGHAT, CDR2 FQDESV (reference sequence). There are 16 residues in the CDR3.